The clone carrying this T cell receptor (beta chain) was recorded a few times. No antigen is known for it. Amplification of TCR alpha and beta CDR3 regions from RNA used iRepertoire nested multiplex PCR. For one-step reverse transcription and amplification, 100-400 ng of tissue mRNA or PBMC total RNA was used. Each CDR3 protein is one row after TCRdb ran MiXCR on the multiplex PCR reads. This table holds 300,000 to 450,000 distinct CDR3 sequences, roughly two fifths found once. This CDR3 is 15 amino acids long. The V segment lost 1 base and the J segment 10 bases; nucleotides outside the gene matches: 7. Germline V gene lookup returns CDR1 MDHEN and CDR2 SYDVKM. These data belong to a study of glioma-infiltrating T cells. Across the study: Sequencing aimed for about 4- to 10-fold coverage of about a million peripheral T cells. Findings of the study overall: Signature shared blood CDR3 motifs were enriched in low-divergence and depleted in high-divergence patients.

The J gene is TRBJ2-1, the V gene TRBV28, with 10 bases identical to TRBD2. The sample taken for sequencing was glioma tissue, nonneoplastic brain tissue, or PBMCs (not recorded which). This TCR was recovered from a human donor with low-grade glioma or glioblastoma, undergoing nonglioma brain surgery, or in good health (not recorded which). CDR3 in DNA: TGTGCCAGCAGTTTATCTCTAGCGGGAGTTCTGGAGCAGTTCTTC. Translated, it gives CASSLSLAGVLEQFF.